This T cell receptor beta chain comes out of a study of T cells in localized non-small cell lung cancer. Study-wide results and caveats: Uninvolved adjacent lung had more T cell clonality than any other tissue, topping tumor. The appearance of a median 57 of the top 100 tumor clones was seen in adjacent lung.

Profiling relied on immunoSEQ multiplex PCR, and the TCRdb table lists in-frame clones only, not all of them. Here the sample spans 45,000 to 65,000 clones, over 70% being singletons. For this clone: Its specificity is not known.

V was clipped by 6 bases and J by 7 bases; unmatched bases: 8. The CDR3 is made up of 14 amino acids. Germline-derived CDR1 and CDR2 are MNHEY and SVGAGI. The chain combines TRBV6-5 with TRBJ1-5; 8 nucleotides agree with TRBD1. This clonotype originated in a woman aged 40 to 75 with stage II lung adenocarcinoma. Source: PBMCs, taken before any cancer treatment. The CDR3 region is CASSVAGTGQPQHF. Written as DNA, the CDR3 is TGTGCCAGCAGCGTGGCCGGGACAGGACAGCCCCAGCATTTT.